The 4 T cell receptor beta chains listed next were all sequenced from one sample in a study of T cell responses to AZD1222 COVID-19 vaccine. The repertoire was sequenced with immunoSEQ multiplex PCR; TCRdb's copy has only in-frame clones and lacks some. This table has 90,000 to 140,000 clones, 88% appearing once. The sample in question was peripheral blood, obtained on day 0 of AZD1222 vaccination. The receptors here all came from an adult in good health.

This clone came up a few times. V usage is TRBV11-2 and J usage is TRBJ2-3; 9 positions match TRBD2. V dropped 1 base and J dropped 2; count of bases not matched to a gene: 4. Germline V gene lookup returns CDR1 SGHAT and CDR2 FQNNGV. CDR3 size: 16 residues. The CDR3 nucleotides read TGTGCCAGCAGCTTAGGGGCGGGAGGGCACACAGATACGCAGTATTTT. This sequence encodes CASSLGAGGHTDTQYF. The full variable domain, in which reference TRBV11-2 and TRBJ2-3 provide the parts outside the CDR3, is EAGVAQSPRYKIIEKRQSVAFWCNPISGHATLYWYQQILGQGPKLLIQFQNNGVVDDSQLPKDRFSAERLKGVDSTLKIQPAKLEDSAVYLCASSLGAGGHTDTQYFGPGTRLTVL.

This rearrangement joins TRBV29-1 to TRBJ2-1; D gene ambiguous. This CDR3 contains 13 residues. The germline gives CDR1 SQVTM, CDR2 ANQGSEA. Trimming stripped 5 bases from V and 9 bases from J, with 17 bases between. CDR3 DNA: TGCAGCGTTAGGGTGCAGGCTCAGAGTGAGCAGTTCTTC. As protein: CSVRVQAQSEQFF.

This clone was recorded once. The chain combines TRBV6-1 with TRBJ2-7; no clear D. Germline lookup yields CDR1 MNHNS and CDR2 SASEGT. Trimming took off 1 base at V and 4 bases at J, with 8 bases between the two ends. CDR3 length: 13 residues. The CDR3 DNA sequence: TGTGCCAGCAGTGAAGGGGCGAGATACGAGCAGTACTTC. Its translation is CASSEGARYEQYF.

The CDR3 DNA reads TGTGCCAGTAAATCGCATGCAACTAATGAAAAACTGTTTTTT. This sequence encodes CASKSHATNEKLFF. V is TRBV19 and J is TRBJ1-4, with D hard to call. CDR3 size: 14 residues. Germline assignment: CDR1 LNHDA and CDR2 SQIVND (reference sequence). Trimming removed 7 bases at V and 0 bases at J, with 9 bases between.